These 17 T cell receptor beta chains were all obtained from the same sample, sequenced in a study of blood T cell repertoires in COVID-19. Only in-frame clones appear in the TCRdb table, and some are missing; sequencing was by immunoSEQ multiplex PCR. Found here are about 190,000 clones, approximately 90% of them singletons; the top ten hold 4% to 5.5%. Sequencing used peripheral blood. Receptors were obtained from a human donor in a cohort sampled during active COVID-19.

The chain is built from TRBV7-9 and TRBJ2-1, with 9 bases identical to TRBD2. CDR1 and CDR2 from the germline V gene are SEHNR and FQNEAQ (reference sequence). The junction had 7 bases not matched to a gene; V was cut back by 5 bases and J by 2 bases. The CDR3 spans 16 residues. Here the CDR3 DNA reads TGTGCCAGCAGCATAGTAGCGGGAGCCCCCTACAATGAGCAGTTCTTC. It codes for CASSIVAGAPYNEQFF.

The chain joins TRBV27 to TRBJ1-1; maybe TRBD1 (6 bases). Trimming left V 2 bases short and J 4 bases short, with 23 bases between. The V gene's germline CDR1 is MNHEY and CDR2 SMNVEV (reference sequence). This CDR3 is built from 18 residues. CDR3 protein: CASSLVWETGPRTTEAFF. Here the CDR3 DNA reads TGTGCCAGCAGTTTAGTATGGGAGACAGGTCCGCGTACCACTGAAGCTTTCTTT.

The J gene is TRBJ2-6, the V gene TRBV30; D gene unclear. V gave up 4 bases and J gave up 0 bases, with 7 bases separating them. The CDR3 runs to 14 residues. The germline CDR1 and CDR2 sequences are GTSNPN and SVGIG (reference sequence). The CDR3 loop is CAWMARSGANVLTF. The CDR3 bases are TGTGCCTGGATGGCCCGCTCTGGGGCCAACGTCCTGACTTTC.

This clone appeared once. The chain links TRBV27 to TRBJ2-7; TRBD1 matches 10 bases. The CDR3 has 15 amino acids. CDR1 MNHEY and CDR2 SMNVEV come from the germline V gene (reference sequence). V lost 6 bases to trimming and J lost 4 bases; unmatched junction nucleotides: 9. CDR3 loop: CASRNRDRGLYEQYF. The CDR3 DNA reads as TGTGCCAGCAGGAACCGGGACAGGGGCTTGTACGAGCAGTACTTC.

The rearrangement links TRBV25-1 to TRBJ2-7, with 9 positions matching TRBD2. Germline V gene lookup returns CDR1 MGHDK and CDR2 SYGVNS. The CDR3 runs to 13 residues. J lost 5 bases, V lost 7 bases, and 6 bases had no gene match. The CDR3 loop reads CASNRAGGNEQYF. CDR3 coding DNA: TGTGCCAGCAATCGAGCGGGAGGAAACGAGCAGTACTTC.

V is TRBV19 and J is TRBJ2-1, with TRBD1 matching 10 bases. The CDR3 runs 15 residues. The ends lost 7 bases at V and 12 bases at J; junction bases unmatched: 15. Germline V lookup: CDR1 LNHDA, CDR2 SQIVND (reference sequence). CDR3 sequence reads: CASNLGSGTGVGQFF. Here the CDR3 DNA reads TGTGCCAGTAACCTCGGGTCCGGGACAGGGGTCGGGCAGTTCTTC. The variable domain in full, completed from reference TRBV19 and TRBJ2-1, reads DGGITQSPKYLFRKEGQNVTLSCEQNLNHDAMYWYRQDPGQGLRLIYYSQIVNDFQKGDIAEGYSVSREKKESFPLTVTSAQKNPTAFYLCASNLGSGTGVGQFFGPGTRLTVL.

V and J are TRBV19 and TRBJ1-5; 9 bases map to TRBD1. Germline trimming cut 6 bases from V and 0 bases from J; bases unmatched to any gene: 6. CDR1 and CDR2 from the germline V gene are LNHDA and SQIVND (reference sequence). The CDR3 length is 16 residues. The CDR3 DNA reads as TGTGCCAGTAGGACAGGGGGAATTAATAGCAATCAGCCCCAGCATTTT. Protein: CASRTGGINSNQPQHF.

As regards this clone: The junction shows a germline mismatch at one end, possibly a read error. The chain links TRBV5-6 to TRBJ2-1, with 11 bases matching TRBD1. Germline V gene sequence: CDR1 SGHDT, CDR2 YYEEEE. This CDR3 contains 12 residues. CDR3 region: CASSSGPGQGVF. CDR3 DNA sequence: TGTGCCAGCAGCTCGGGCCCGGGACAGGGGGTCTTC.

This clone has more than one count but fewer than ten. The chain uses TRBV7-8 and TRBJ2-5; D might be TRBD1 (7 bases). Per germline, CDR1 SGHVS and CDR2 FQNEAQ. This CDR3 is 16 amino acids long. V was shortened by 1 base and J by 0 bases, with 12 bases between the two germline ends. In DNA form, the CDR3 reads TGTGCCAGCAGCTTAGTCCAGGGGGAGGACCAAGAGACCCAGTACTTC. Protein: CASSLVQGEDQETQYF.

The chain carries TRBV5-4 and TRBJ2-1; the match to TRBD2 covers 10 bases. Per the germline V gene, CDR1 is SGHNT and CDR2 is YYREEE (reference sequence). Trimming removed 7 bases from V and 4 bases from J; junction bases left unmatched: 5. CDR3 size: 14 residues. CDR3 amino acids: CASSGTSVYNEQFF. The CDR3 DNA is TGTGCCAGCTCCGGGACTAGCGTATACAATGAGCAGTTCTTC.

This clone showed up just once. The chain uses TRBV27 and TRBJ2-1, with D possibly matching TRBD2 (7 bases). Deletions cut 6 bases from V and 8 bases from J, with 23 bases between. The CDR3 has 16 amino acids. Germline CDR1 reads MNHEY; CDR2 reads SMNVEV (reference sequence). CDR3 in amino acids: CASSQTVRRGRHEQFF. The DNA for the CDR3 is TGTGCCAGCAGCCAAACTGTCCGGCGGGGGCGCCATGAGCAGTTCTTC.

The rearrangement uses TRBV9 and TRBJ1-1, with no clear D. Germline V gives CDR1 SGDLS, CDR2 YYNGEE. CDR3 length equals 15 residues. Trimming left V 0 bases short and J 4 bases short, with 13 bases between. The CDR3 loop reads CASSVDEGLITEAFF. The DNA of the CDR3 is TGTGCCAGCAGCGTAGATGAGGGCCTTATCACTGAAGCTTTCTTT.

V is TRBV5-1 and J is TRBJ2-7; tentatively, D is TRBD1 (5 bases). Germline CDR1 and CDR2: SGHRS and YFSETQ. This CDR3 is built from 14 residues. V shed 0 bases and J shed 3 bases, with 10 bases lying between them. This CDR3 reads CASSLAQGDYEQYF. CDR3 sequence (DNA): TGCGCCAGCAGCTTGGCCCAGGGCGACTACGAGCAGTACTTC.

This chain connects TRBV11-2 to TRBJ1-2; 8 bases map to TRBD1. Trimming at V came to 4 bases and at J to 5 bases, leaving 9 bases not matched to a gene. CDR3 length: 15 residues. Germline assignment: CDR1 SGHAT and CDR2 FQNNGV. The CDR3 is CASSSTGGTSYGYTF. CDR3 nucleotides: TGTGCCAGCAGCTCAACAGGGGGTACCTCATATGGCTACACCTTC.

This clone occurred once. The rearrangement links TRBV19 to TRBJ1-1, with D tentatively TRBD1 (6 bases). The CDR3 runs 13 residues. CDR1 and CDR2 (germline): LNHDA, SQIVND (reference sequence). The V and J ends lost 1 base and 10 bases respectively, with 13 bases between them. DNA of the CDR3: TGTGCCAGTAGTATAGCCAGGGGCGAAGCAGCTTTCTTT. Translated: CASSIARGEAAFF.

The V gene is TRBV2, the J gene TRBJ2-7; 11 positions match TRBD1. Per the germline V gene, CDR1 is SNHLY and CDR2 is FYNNEI. J was trimmed by 4 bases and V by 5 bases; bases with no gene match: 7. The CDR3 is 15 residues long. The CDR3 DNA sequence: TGTGCCAGCAGTCAGGACAGGGGGCAGGGTTACGAGCAGTACTTC. It yields the protein CASSQDRGQGYEQYF.

J is TRBJ2-5 and V is TRBV30; TRBD2 agrees at 13 bases. The CDR3 runs to 15 residues. Losses at the gene ends were 2 bases for V and 2 bases for J; bases not matched to a gene: 2. Looked up from germline, CDR1 is GTSNPN and CDR2 is SVGIG (reference sequence). In DNA, the CDR3 is TGTGCCTGGAGTTCGGGACTAGCGGGGCAAGAGACCCAGTACTTC. Translation: CAWSSGLAGQETQYF. The full variable domain, rest sourced from reference TRBV30 and TRBJ2-5, is SQTIHQWPATLVQPVGSPLSLECTVEGTSNPNLYWYRQAAGRGLQLLFYSVGIGQISSEVPQNLSASRPQDRQFILSSKKLLLSDSGFYLCAWSSGLAGQETQYFGPGTRLLVL.